This T cell receptor (beta chain) is drawn from a study of shared clonotypes between healthy human individuals. Overall study: Every donor yielded three CD4 naive, three CD4 memory, two CD8 naive and one CD8 memory plate. Overall study results and limits: Roughly 5% of naive CD4 clonotypes were shared across several donors.

The authors loaded 150 to 250 ng DNA, roughly 27,000 T cell genomes, into sorted-subset replicate PCRs. This table comes from immunoSEQ multiplex PCR, and its TCRdb copy is limited to in-frame clones, with some not included. Of roughly 2,500,000 clones in the sample, 93% were seen once. The CDR3 contains 13 residues. V was cut by 2 bases and J by 11 bases, with 16 bases left in between. CDR1 is SGHKS and CDR2 is YYEKEE in the germline V gene (reference sequence). A note on this clone: Its antigen is not identified.

Sequencing used naive CD4+ T cells from PBMCs. Regarding subset: CD45RA+ positively selected. The V call is TRBV5-5, the J call TRBJ1-1; TRBD1 might be the D (5 bases). The receptor was derived from a man aged 18 to 30 in good health. Some clones in this sample may be carry-over from other donors' samples. This CDR3 is CASSFSGHLSAFF. The CDR3 DNA reads TGTGCCAGCAGCTTTAGTGGACACCTCTCGGCTTTCTTT.